Sequencing of this T cell receptor beta chain was carried out in a study of blood T cells in healthy people across ages. For the second PCR, which ran for 7 to 11 cycles, a sample-barcoded 5' primer and a J-beta primer mix were used. One entry per CDR3 protein, called by TCRdb with MiXCR from the 5' RACE reads. The table has 720,000 or so distinct CDR3 sequences, approximately 40% seen once. Trimming left V 2 bases short and J 4 bases short, with 21 bases between. Looked up from germline, CDR1 is SGHRS and CDR2 is YFSETQ. The CDR3 length is 17 residues. This sequence joins TRBV5-1 and TRBJ2-5, with D perhaps given as TRBD1 or TRBD2 (5 bases each). The clonotype was recovered from a man older than 75 in good health. The sequenced material came from blood. The CDR3 loop reads CASSLSSSGTRVETQYF. The CDR3 bases are TGCGCCAGCAGCTTATCGTCGTCCGGGACCCGGGTAGAGACCCAGTACTTC.